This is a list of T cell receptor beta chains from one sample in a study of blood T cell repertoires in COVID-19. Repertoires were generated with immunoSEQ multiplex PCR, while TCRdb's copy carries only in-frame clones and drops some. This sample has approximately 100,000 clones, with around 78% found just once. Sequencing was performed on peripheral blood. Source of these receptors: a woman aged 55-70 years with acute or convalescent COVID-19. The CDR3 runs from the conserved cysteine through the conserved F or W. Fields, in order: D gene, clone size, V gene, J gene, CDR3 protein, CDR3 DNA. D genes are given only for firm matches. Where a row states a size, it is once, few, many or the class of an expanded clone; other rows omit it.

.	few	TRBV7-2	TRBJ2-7	CASRSLSYEQYF	TGTGCCAGCAGATCCCTCTCCTACGAGCAGTACTTC
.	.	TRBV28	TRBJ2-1	CASRTYSAYNEQFF	TGTGCCAGCAGAACCTATAGCGCCTACAATGAGCAGTTCTTC
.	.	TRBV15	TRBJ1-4	CATSREGTNNEKLFF	TGTGCCACCAGCAGAGAGGGGACAAATAATGAAAAACTGTTTTTT
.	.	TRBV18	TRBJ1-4	CASSPLTNEKLFF	TGTGCCAGCTCACCCCTTACTAATGAAAAACTGTTTTTT
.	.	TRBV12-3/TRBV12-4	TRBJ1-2	CASSFQNYGYTF	TGTGCCAGCAGTTTCCAGAACTATGGCTACACCTTC
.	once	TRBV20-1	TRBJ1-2	CSASAGTAAVEGYTF	TGCAGTGCTAGTGCGGGAACTGCCGCCGTCGAAGGCTACACCTTC
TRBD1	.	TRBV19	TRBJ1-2	CASSASTGVYGYTF	TGTGCCAGTAGTGCGTCGACAGGGGTCTATGGCTACACCTTC
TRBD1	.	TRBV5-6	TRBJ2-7	CASSKAQGASSYEQYF	TGTGCCAGCAGCAAAGCCCAGGGGGCCAGCTCCTACGAGCAGTACTTC
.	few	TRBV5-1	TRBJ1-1	CASRSGEGHGEAFF	TGCGCCAGCAGATCCGGGGAGGGCCATGGGGAAGCTTTCTTT
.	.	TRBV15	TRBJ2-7	CATSRDGQSYEQYF	TGTGCCACCAGCAGAGATGGGCAATCCTACGAGCAGTACTTC
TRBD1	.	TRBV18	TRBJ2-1	CASSPDRGGYNEQFF	TGTGCCAGCTCACCGGACAGGGGGGGATACAATGAGCAGTTCTTC
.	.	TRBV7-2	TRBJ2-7	CASSLTSSFEQYF	TGTGCCAGCAGCTTGACTAGTAGCTTCGAGCAGTACTTC
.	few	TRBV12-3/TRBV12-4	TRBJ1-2	CASRTQGGGYTF	TGTGCCAGCAGAACGCAGGGCGGAGGCTACACCTTC
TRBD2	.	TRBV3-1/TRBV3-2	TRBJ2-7	CASSQESATSGFNYEQYF	TGTGCCAGCAGCCAAGAGTCGGCGACTAGCGGGTTTAACTACGAGCAGTACTTC
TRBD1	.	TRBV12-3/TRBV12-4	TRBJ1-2	CASSTRQGRGYTF	TGTGCCAGCAGTACCAGACAGGGCCGCGGCTACACCTTC
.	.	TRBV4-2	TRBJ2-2	CASSLFSGNTGELFF	TGTGCCAGCAGCCTTTTTAGCGGAAACACCGGGGAGCTGTTTTTT
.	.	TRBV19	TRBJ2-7	CASSIGRGFEQYF	TGTGCCAGTAGTATAGGGCGGGGATTCGAGCAGTACTTC
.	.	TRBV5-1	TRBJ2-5	CASSLAGGETQYF	TGCGCCAGCAGCTTGGCCGGGGGAGAGACCCAGTACTTC
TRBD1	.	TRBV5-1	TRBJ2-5	CASSHGIRGQEETQYF	TGCGCCAGCAGCCACGGGATCAGGGGGCAAGAAGAGACCCAGTACTTC
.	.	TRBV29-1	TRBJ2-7	CSVEEPTGSGDEQYF	TGCAGCGTTGAAGAGCCCACCGGCTCAGGGGACGAGCAGTACTTC
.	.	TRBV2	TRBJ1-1	CASTRQAVNTEAFF	TGTGCCAGCACTCGACAGGCGGTGAACACTGAAGCTTTCTTT
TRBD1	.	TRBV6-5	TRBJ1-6	CASSYSKGQGIHF	TGTGCCAGCAGTTACTCGAAGGGACAGGGTATCCACTTT
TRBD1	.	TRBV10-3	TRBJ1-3	CAIRRGQGAGNTIYF	TGTGCCATCAGGAGGGGACAGGGGGCCGGAAACACCATATATTTT
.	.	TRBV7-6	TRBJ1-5	CASSLAQNTASNQPQHF	TGTGCCAGCAGCTTAGCTCAGAACACTGCTAGTAATCAGCCCCAGCATTTT
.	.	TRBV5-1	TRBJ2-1	CASSLNRGGLYNEQFF	TGCGCCAGCAGCTTGAATCGCGGGGGCCTCTACAATGAGCAGTTCTTC
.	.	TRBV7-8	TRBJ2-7	CASSLYGTQVYEQYF	TGTGCCAGCAGCTTATATGGGACACAGGTCTACGAGCAGTACTTC
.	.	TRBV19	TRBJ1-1	CASSIRRDTEAFF	TGTGCCAGTAGTATTCGCAGGGACACTGAAGCTTTCTTT
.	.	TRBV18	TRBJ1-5	CASSPGDQPQHF	TGTGCCAGCTCACCGGGAGATCAGCCCCAGCATTTT
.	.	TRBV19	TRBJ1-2	CASTMGPGGGYTF	TGTGCCAGTACCATGGGGCCCGGCGGTGGCTACACCTTC
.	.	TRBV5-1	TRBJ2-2	CASSSQAGELFF	TGCGCCAGCAGCTCCCAGGCCGGGGAGCTGTTTTTT
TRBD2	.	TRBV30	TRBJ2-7	CAWSAATGGRAKSYEQYF	TGTGCCTGGAGTGCCGCGACGGGCGGGAGGGCAAAATCCTACGAGCAGTACTTC
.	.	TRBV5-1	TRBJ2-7	CASGEQGAHEQYF	TGCGCCAGCGGCGAACAGGGAGCCCACGAGCAGTACTTC
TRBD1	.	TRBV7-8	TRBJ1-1	CASSQPRQGPAAFF	TGTGCCAGCAGCCAACCTCGACAGGGCCCAGCAGCTTTCTTT
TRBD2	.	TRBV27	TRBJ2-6	CASSSGGPSSGANVLTF	TGTGCCAGCAGTTCGGGGGGGCCAAGCTCTGGGGCCAACGTCCTGACTTTC
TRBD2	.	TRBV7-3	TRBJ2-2	CASSRKLAGETGELFF	TGTGCCAGCAGCAGGAAACTAGCGGGAGAGACCGGGGAGCTGTTTTTT
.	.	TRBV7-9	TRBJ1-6	CASSLGLTHSPLHF	TGTGCCAGCAGCTTAGGTCTCACTCATTCACCCCTCCACTTT
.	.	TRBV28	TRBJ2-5	CASSFYSQETQYF	TGTGCCAGCAGTTTCTACAGCCAAGAGACCCAGTACTTC
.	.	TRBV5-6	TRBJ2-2	CASSLTNTGELFF	TGTGCCAGCAGTTTGACTAACACCGGGGAGCTGTTTTTT
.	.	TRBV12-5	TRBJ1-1	CASGPEARTEAFF	TGTGCTAGTGGTCCCGAGGCGAGAACTGAAGCTTTCTTT
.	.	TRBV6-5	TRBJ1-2	CAIPGGVYYGYTF	TGTGCCATCCCGGGGGGGGTTTACTATGGCTACACCTTC
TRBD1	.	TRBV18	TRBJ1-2	CASSPATGGEYGYTF	TGTGCCAGCTCACCAGCGACAGGGGGCGAATATGGCTACACCTTC